Given below is one T cell receptor beta chain in context. Source study methods: Quantification of nucleated cells was approximated via reference gene primer amplification. The method was immunoSEQ multiplex PCR; TCRdb's version includes in-frame clones alone and lacks a portion of them. That table furnishes V, J and clone size, whereas the DNA furnished D and trimming. The sample records around 470,000 clones, 75% to 90% being singletons. This record comes from a study of blood T cell repertoires in COVID-19. Study information: There were acute and convalescent COVID-19 samples, and they came from the United States, Italy and Spain. Sources were T cells, B-cell-depleted T cells, or PBMCs; the material itself was cDNA or gDNA.

Germline CDR1 is PRHDT and CDR2 is FYEKMQ (reference sequence). Trimming removed 5 bases from V and 0 bases from J, with 17 bases in between. This CDR3 is 18 amino acids long. Input material: peripheral blood. The receptor was derived from a man between 18 and 35 years old with COVID-19, enrolled during active disease. This chain uses TRBV13 with TRBJ1-6; D unclear. The CDR3 here is CASSDGPAQSSYNSPLHF. DNA of the CDR3: TGTGCCAGCAGCGACGGCCCGGCACAGAGCTCCTATAATTCACCCCTCCACTTT.